The clone carrying this TCR beta chain was seen repeatedly, ten times or more. As yet, its antigen is unknown. A volume of around 6.2 milliliters of peripheral blood was collected by draw at each of two time points. The sample originates from a study of prognosis after radiotherapy for stage I lung cancer. Across the study: There were approximately 15 patients with newly diagnosed primary stage I lung tumors and roughly five patients with oligometastatic NSCLC after surgical resection of the primary tumor. The study deemed all of its non-small cell lung cancer patients medically inoperable.

By two-round multiplex PCR, the TCR beta CDR3 was amplified from genomic DNA. Round-one PCR had primers specific to each TRBV and TRBJ gene. MiXCR, applied by TCRdb to the multiplex PCR reads, yields one record per CDR3 protein. The top ten clones hold approximately 32% of a sample with around 18,000 distinct CDR3 sequences, roughly 30% of them seen once. Germline CDR1 reads SGHVS; CDR2 reads FNYEAQ. V was clipped by 5 bases and J by 4 bases, with 15 bases between them. This CDR3 has 15 residues. Broader study findings: Unique TCR clone counts fell after stereotactic body radiation therapy, median about 10,000 versus 6,900.

The chain uses TRBV7-6 and TRBJ2-1, with D possibly being TRBD1 or TRBD2 (6 bases each). Here the sequenced sample was PBMCs, taken before or after stereotactic body radiation therapy (not recorded which). This sequence was found in a donor aged 50 or older with non-small cell lung cancer. In nucleotides, the CDR3 is TGTGCCAGCAGCCTCCCTGGGGGGCGGTACAATGAGCAGTTCTTC. Protein product: CASSLPGGRYNEQFF.